Each of the 15 T cell receptor beta chains below was sequenced from the same sample in a study of cytomegalovirus exposure and HLA in healthy donors. PCR used 60 Vbeta primers and 13 Jbeta primers. The method was immunoSEQ multiplex PCR; TCRdb's version includes in-frame clones alone and lacks a portion of them. This repertoire shows 150,000 to 200,000 clones, around 78% found once; its top ten account for around 3.3%. Sequencing was done on a sample of PBMCs. The receptors were sampled from a woman aged 40 to 49 in good health and CMV-seronegative.

This chain links TRBV28 with TRBJ1-2; D is ambiguous. This CDR3 is 13 amino acids long. The V gene's germline CDR1 is MDHEN and CDR2 SYDVKM. The ends were cut back, 7 bases at V and 2 bases at J, with 11 bases in the middle. The DNA for the CDR3 is TGTGCCAGCAACAACCCCAGGAACTATGGCTACACCTTC. This sequence encodes CASNNPRNYGYTF.

This chain links TRBV6-5 with TRBJ2-7, with D hard to call. Germline assignment: CDR1 MNHEY and CDR2 SVGAGI. Trimming removed 2 bases from V and 6 bases from J, with 17 bases in between. The length of the CDR3 is 15 residues. CDR3 amino acids: CASSYDTPRGFEQYF. The CDR3 DNA reads as TGTGCCAGCAGTTACGATACCCCTCGCGGTTTCGAGCAGTACTTC.

The V and J genes are TRBV2 and TRBJ2-7; 9 bases agree with TRBD1. This CDR3 comprises 12 residues. Germline trimming cut 7 bases from V and 5 bases from J; bases unmatched to any gene: 3. CDR1 is SNHLY, CDR2 FYNNEI, per germline. The CDR3 DNA follows: TGTGCCAGCAAGACAGGGGGGCACGAGCAGTACTTC. This translates into CASKTGGHEQYF.

V gene TRBV28 combines with J gene TRBJ1-1; the match to TRBD1 covers 9 bases. The germline CDR1 and CDR2 sequences are MDHEN and SYDVKM. V lost 6 bases to trimming and J lost 8 bases; unmatched junction nucleotides: 4. The length of the CDR3 is 12 residues. The CDR3 loop is CASSQTGGEAFF. CDR3 DNA sequence: TGTGCCAGCAGCCAAACAGGGGGCGAAGCTTTCTTT.

The chain couples TRBV28 to TRBJ1-5; D is possibly TRBD1 (5 bases). V dropped 8 bases and J dropped 2 bases, with 28 bases sitting between them. This CDR3 has 19 amino acids. CDR1 is MDHEN, CDR2 SYDVKM, per germline. The CDR3 DNA reads TGTGCCAGCCAAGGGGTATGGCAGGGCCATTTTCTGGGCAATCAGCCCCAGCATTTT. Its translation is CASQGVWQGHFLGNQPQHF.

The chain carries TRBV7-3 and TRBJ1-2; tentative D call: TRBD1 (6 bases). Germline CDR1 and CDR2: SGHTA and FQGTGA. V lost 3 bases and J lost 0, with 14 bases in between. The CDR3 totals 16 residues. The DNA for the CDR3 is TGTGCCAGCAGCTTTATGACAGGCGGTGCTAACTATGGCTACACCTTC. Translation gives CASSFMTGGANYGYTF.

This clone appeared a single time. The rearrangement links TRBV19 to TRBJ1-3; D gene unclear. The CDR3 runs to 16 residues. V lost 6 bases, J lost 0 bases, and 15 bases lay in between. The germline CDR1 and CDR2 sequences are LNHDA and SQIVND (reference sequence). CDR3 amino acids: CASSLSSLVSGNTIYF. In DNA form, the CDR3 reads TGTGCCAGTAGCCTGAGTTCATTAGTCTCTGGAAACACCATATATTTT.

The chain combines TRBV4-1 with TRBJ2-7; no clear D gene. Trimming stripped 1 base from V and 4 bases from J, with 17 bases between. CDR1 MGHRA and CDR2 YSYEKL come from the germline V gene. The length of the CDR3 is 16 residues. In DNA form, the CDR3 reads TGCGCCAGCAGCCAAGTAATTGGGCAGGCCCGTTACGAGCAGTACTTC. Its protein is CASSQVIGQARYEQYF.

The J gene is TRBJ1-5, the V gene TRBV19, with 8 positions matching TRBD1. This CDR3 region has 15 residues. Germline CDR1 reads LNHDA; CDR2 reads SQIVND (reference sequence). V lost 6 bases, J lost 5 bases, and 9 bases stayed unmatched. This CDR3 is CASSLGQGAYQPQHF. The CDR3 DNA follows: TGTGCCAGTAGCCTGGGGCAGGGGGCATATCAGCCCCAGCATTTT. The full variable domain, completed using reference TRBV19 and TRBJ1-5, is DGGITQSPKYLFRKEGQNVTLSCEQNLNHDAMYWYRQDPGQGLRLIYYSQIVNDFQKGDIAEGYSVSREKKESFPLTVTSAQKNPTAFYLCASSLGQGAYQPQHFGDGTRLSIL.

The genes are TRBV19 and TRBJ2-3; D may be TRBD2 (5 bases). Between the trimmed V and J ends, which lost 9 bases and 6 bases, there was a span of 10 bases. CDR1 LNHDA and CDR2 SQIVND come from the germline V gene (reference sequence). CDR3 length: 11 residues. The CDR3 is CASGVVDTQYF. The CDR3 DNA follows: TGTGCCAGCGGGGTAGTGGATACGCAGTATTTT.

The chain employs TRBV19 and TRBJ2-3; a possible D gene is TRBD2 (7 bases). Looked up from germline, CDR1 is LNHDA and CDR2 is SQIVND (reference sequence). The CDR3 sequence is 15 residues long. V shed 7 bases and J shed 9 bases, with 23 bases lying between them. The CDR3 DNA reads TGTGCCAGTACCCCACGAGGGGGGGCAGAGTACACGCAGTATTTT. Encoded protein: CASTPRGGAEYTQYF.

The rearrangement uses TRBV7-8 and TRBJ1-5; the D is unclear. The CDR3 length is 18 residues. CDR1 SGHVS and CDR2 FQNEAQ come from the germline V gene. V dropped 0 bases and J dropped 0 bases, with 15 bases sitting between them. CDR3 in DNA: TGTGCCAGCAGCTTAGCATCGATAAAACGGGATAGCAATCAGCCCCAGCATTTT. It specifies CASSLASIKRDSNQPQHF. The full variable domain, with the rest looked up from reference TRBV7-8 and TRBJ1-5, is GAGVSQSPRYKVAKRGQDVALRCDPISGHVSLFWYQQALGQGPEFLTYFQNEAQLDKSGLPSDRFFAERPEGSVSTLKIQRTQQEDSAVYLCASSLASIKRDSNQPQHFGDGTRLSIL.

In this sample, this clone turned up once. The chain uses TRBV11-2 and TRBJ2-1, with a possible D match to TRBD1 (6 bases). Germline assignment: CDR1 SGHAT and CDR2 FQNNGV. The germline V and J ends were trimmed by 1 base and 4 bases, with 14 bases remaining between them. The CDR3 has 16 amino acids. In DNA form, the CDR3 reads TGTGCCAGCAGCTTAGTGAGGATGGGGGCGTACAATGAGCAGTTCTTC. Translated: CASSLVRMGAYNEQFF.

The rearrangement links TRBV4-1 to TRBJ1-4, with 8 bases lining up with TRBD1. The trim removed 0 bases at V and 6 bases at J, leaving 9 bases unmatched. Germline CDR1 MGHRA, CDR2 YSYEKL. The CDR3 has 17 residues. The CDR3 coding sequence is TGCGCCAGCAGCCAAGATCGGACAGGGCTACGAGATGAAAAACTGTTTTTT. Its protein is CASSQDRTGLRDEKLFF.

The rearrangement links TRBV11-2 to TRBJ1-5, with TRBD1 identical over 10 bases. This CDR3 contains 15 residues. Per germline, CDR1 SGHAT and CDR2 FQNNGV. Trimming cost V 5 bases and J 5 bases; bases outside gene matches: 6. The CDR3 DNA sequence: TGTGCCAGCAGCCCGGGGACAGGGGCTGATCAGCCCCAGCATTTT. It specifies CASSPGTGADQPQHF.